The following is a TCR beta chain sequence with its context. Antigen specificity is unknown. This sample stems from a study of CD8 T cells in ankylosing spondylitis. Each TCR beta library was made by quantitative 5'-RACE that incorporated molecular barcodes. TCRdb fed the 5' RACE reads into MiXCR, producing one record per CDR3 protein. Found here are a few hundred thousand distinct CDR3 sequences, about a sixth of them singletons; the top ten hold 25% to 40%. Study-level findings and limits: Researchers reportedly found disease-linked clones significantly enriched in matched ankylosing spondylitis synovial fluid. The authors found the disease-linked clones to be CD8+ and relatively rare in peripheral blood. Ankylosing spondylitis blood appeared to carry a characteristic TCR beta motif of under ten highly homologous variants.

Sequenced material: blood, either unsorted or a sorted T cell fraction (not recorded which). This TCR derives from a male donor with ankylosing spondylitis or in good health (not recorded which).

The CDR3 here is CSAGTGILAGANVLTF. The CDR3 DNA is TGCAGCGCCGGGACAGGGATTCTTGCTGGGGCCAACGTCCTGACTTTC. This chain joins TRBV29-1 and TRBJ2-6; 9 nucleotides line up with TRBD1. The V gene end was trimmed by 7 bases and the J gene end by 2 bases; junction bases not matched to a gene: 9. Looked up from germline, CDR1 is SQVTM and CDR2 is ANQGSEA. The length of the CDR3 is 16 residues. Supplemented by reference TRBV29-1 and TRBJ2-6, the full variable domain reads SAVISQKPSRDICQRGTSLTIQCQVDSQVTMMFWYRQQPGQSLTLIATANQGSEATYESGFVIDKFPISRPNLTFSTLTVSNMSPEDSSIYLCSAGTGILAGANVLTFGAGSRLTVL.